The 27 T cell receptor beta chains given below trace back to one sample, sequenced in a study of control samples from healthy donors and cancer patients. Measured with immunoSEQ multiplex PCR; TCRdb has only the in-frame clones, and not every one. This sample has over 150,000 clones, with roughly 94% found just once. Sequenced: blood. The source is a woman in her late teens or twenties in good health.

The V call is TRBV2, the J call TRBJ2-1; TRBD1 or TRBD2 may be the D gene (5 bases each). The CDR3 is made up of 16 amino acids. With 8 bases removed from V and 7 bases from J, the gap between germline ends came to 24 bases. Looked up from germline, CDR1 is SNHLY and CDR2 is FYNNEI. DNA of the CDR3: TGTGCCAGCGGGTACTCCGGGACCCTTCTCGGTAATGAGCAGTTCTTC. As protein: CASGYSGTLLGNEQFF.

Comments on this clone: A read error may produce the germline difference seen at one junction end. The rearrangement joins TRBV7-9 to TRBJ1-1, with 7 bases aligning to TRBD1. The CDR3 is 13 amino acids. Per the germline V gene, CDR1 is SEHNR and CDR2 is FQNEAQ (reference sequence). Here the CDR3 reads CASSPPEGAGHSF. The CDR3 DNA reads TGTGCCAGCAGCCCCCCAGAGGGGGCCGGGCATTCCTTT.

This clone was picked up one time. The V call is TRBV10-3, the J call TRBJ1-2; D ambiguous. V was shortened by 8 bases and J by 7 bases, with 8 bases between the two germline ends. The germline V gene encodes CDR1 ENHRY and CDR2 SYGVKD. This CDR3 spans 10 amino acids. CDR3 sequence: CAIGTGGYTF. In nucleotides, the CDR3 is TGTGCCATCGGAACTGGTGGCTACACCTTC.

The rearrangement uses TRBV6-2 or TRBV6-3 and TRBJ2-2; D gene unclear. This CDR3 has 12 residues. V lost 6 bases to trimming and J lost 3 bases, with 5 bases between them. Germline V gene sequence: CDR1 MNHEY, CDR2 SVGEGT. CDR3 sequence reads: CASSSDTGELFF. CDR3 in DNA: TGTGCCAGCAGCTCAGACACCGGGGAGCTGTTTTTT.

The chain couples TRBV7-2 to TRBJ1-5; D unresolved. This CDR3 comprises 14 residues. Germline CDR1 reads SGHTA; CDR2 reads FQGNSA. V lost 1 base and J 6 bases, leaving 10 bases between the germline ends. In DNA, the CDR3 is TGTGCCAGCAGCTTAGGCAGTATGGGTCAGCCCCAGCATTTT. This encodes CASSLGSMGQPQHF.

This chain connects TRBV7-8 to TRBJ1-6; D uncertain. Trimming removed 6 bases from V and 5 bases from J, with 8 bases in between. CDR1 and CDR2 from the germline V gene are SGHVS and FQNEAQ. The CDR3 is 13 amino acids. The CDR3 region has the DNA TGTGCCAGCAGGACCGCTGATAATTCACCCCTCCACTTT. Protein: CASRTADNSPLHF.

The rearrangement links TRBV10-3 to TRBJ1-2; D unresolved. Germline CDR1 ENHRY, CDR2 SYGVKD. Trimming stripped 7 bases from V and 3 bases from J, with 12 bases between. The CDR3 covers 13 residues. The CDR3 sequence is CAIKGPPDYGYTF. The CDR3 DNA is TGTGCCATCAAGGGCCCCCCGGACTATGGCTACACCTTC.

The rearrangement joins TRBV6-5 to TRBJ2-5, with TRBD1 matching over 8 bases. V trimming: 6 bases; J trimming: 1 base; junction bases outside the gene matches: 7. The CDR3 covers 15 residues. Germline values: CDR1 MNHEY, CDR2 SVGAGI. DNA of the CDR3: TGTGCCAGCAGCCGCGGGACAGGAATCCAAGAGACCCAGTACTTC. Translated: CASSRGTGIQETQYF.

V gene TRBV4-2 combines with J gene TRBJ2-3; the D gene could be TRBD1 or TRBD2 (6 bases each). Deletions cut 4 bases from V and 3 bases from J, with 14 bases between. The CDR3 contains 15 residues. Germline assignment: CDR1 LGHNA and CDR2 YNFKEQ. The CDR3: CASSRSWGATDTQYF. CDR3 in DNA: TGTGCCAGCAGCCGAAGCTGGGGGGCGACAGATACGCAGTATTTT.

The genes are TRBV9 and TRBJ2-2; D call uncertain. From germline, CDR1 is SGDLS and CDR2 YYNGEE. The CDR3 totals 17 residues. The V gene lost 2 bases and the J gene lost 3 bases, with 17 bases spanning the gap. This CDR3 reads CASSVPTRTPDTGELFF. As DNA, the CDR3 is TGTGCCAGCAGCGTCCCCACCCGGACGCCCGACACCGGGGAGCTGTTTTTT. Complete variable domain (other parts from reference TRBV9 and TRBJ2-2): DSGVTQTPKHLITATGQRVTLRCSPRSGDLSVYWYQQSLDQGLQFLIQYYNGEERAKGNILERFSAQQFPDLHSELNLSSLELGDSALYFCASSVPTRTPDTGELFFGEGSRLTVL.

This chain connects TRBV6-5 to TRBJ1-4; D may be TRBD1 (6 bases). The CDR3 length is 15 residues. V lost 0 bases and J 3 bases, leaving 8 bases between the germline ends. From germline, CDR1 is MNHEY and CDR2 SVGAGI. In DNA form, the CDR3 reads TGTGCCAGCAGTTACTCGGGGGCTTCTAATGAAAAACTGTTTTTT. It encodes CASSYSGASNEKLFF.

The chain has TRBV13 and TRBJ2-3, with unresolved D. This CDR3 has 16 residues. The germline gives CDR1 PRHDT, CDR2 FYEKMQ (reference sequence). Deletions cut 5 bases from V and 5 bases from J, with 20 bases between. The CDR3 here is CASSRTHPLGEDTQYF. The CDR3, as DNA: TGTGCCAGCAGCCGAACACATCCCTTGGGTGAAGATACGCAGTATTTT.

This clone was recorded only once. The J gene is TRBJ1-4, the V gene TRBV18; D might be TRBD1 (5 bases). CDR1 and CDR2 from the germline V gene are KGHSH and LQKENI. Trimming removed 3 bases from V and 1 base from J, with 6 bases in between. The CDR3 has 14 residues. The DNA for the CDR3 is TGTGCCAGCTCACCGGGGGTAACTAATGAAAAACTGTTTTTT. Protein sequence: CASSPGVTNEKLFF.

This rearrangement joins TRBV2 to TRBJ1-1, with a possible D match to TRBD1 (5 bases). Trimming removed 7 bases from V and 4 bases from J, with 13 bases in between. The CDR3 loop spans 13 amino acids. CDR1 and CDR2 (germline): SNHLY, FYNNEI. As DNA, the CDR3 is TGTGCCAGCACCCAGGGTTGGAGCACTGAAGCTTTCTTT. Its translation: CASTQGWSTEAFF.

The chain uses TRBV18 and TRBJ2-1, with D unclear. CDR3 length: 14 residues. The germline V and J ends were trimmed by 5 bases and 1 base, with 9 bases remaining between them. Germline CDR1 reads KGHSH; CDR2 reads LQKENI. CDR3 in amino acids: CASSSLGSYNEQFF. The CDR3 DNA sequence: TGTGCCAGCTCATCCTTGGGATCCTACAATGAGCAGTTCTTC.

The chain employs TRBV29-1 and TRBJ2-7; a weak D match, TRBD2 (5 bases). Looked up from germline, CDR1 is SQVTM and CDR2 is ANQGSEA. The CDR3 consists of 14 residues. Trimming removed 3 bases at V and 1 base at J, with 13 bases between. This chain's CDR3 is CSVELGSGSYEQYF. The CDR3 DNA reads TGCAGCGTTGAGCTAGGGTCGGGGTCCTACGAGCAGTACTTC.

V usage is TRBV2 and J usage is TRBJ2-1; 7 bases align to TRBD1. This CDR3 is 14 amino acids long. Germline CDR1 and CDR2: SNHLY and FYNNEI. The J segment lost 2 bases and the V segment lost 3 bases, leaving 1 base of the junction unmatched. CDR3 nucleotide sequence: TGTGCCAGCAGTGAGACAGGGACCTACAATGAGCAGTTCTTC. It specifies CASSETGTYNEQFF.

The chain combines TRBV10-3 with TRBJ1-2; the D gene is possibly TRBD1 (6 bases). Trimming removed 5 bases from V and 3 bases from J, with 13 bases in between. The CDR3 loop spans 14 amino acids. Germline V lookup: CDR1 ENHRY, CDR2 SYGVKD. The CDR3 DNA sequence: TGTGCCATCAGTTCAGGGGCGAAGGACTATGGCTACACCTTC. Protein product: CAISSGAKDYGYTF.

DNA for the CDR3: TGTGCCAGCAGACACCAACCCGGGCCACTATACTATGGCTACACCTTC. This encodes CASRHQPGPLYYGYTF. This rearrangement joins TRBV6-6 to TRBJ1-2; D not resolved. The V and J ends lost 6 bases and 3 bases respectively, with 20 bases between them. Germline CDR1 MNHNY, CDR2 SVGAGI (reference sequence). The CDR3 length is 16 residues.

V gene TRBV5-4 combines with J gene TRBJ1-2; TRBD1 might be the D (5 bases). The V and J ends lost 1 base and 2 bases respectively, with 9 bases between them. Germline V gene lookup returns CDR1 SGHNT and CDR2 YYREEE (reference sequence). This CDR3 is built from 14 residues. The CDR3 DNA is TGTGCCAGCAGCTTGAAGGGGCGGAACTATGGCTACACCTTC. Protein: CASSLKGRNYGYTF.

V and J are TRBV19 and TRBJ1-5; D is undetermined. V was trimmed by 6 bases and J by 7 bases, leaving 16 bases between them. The CDR3 spans 14 residues. Germline V lookup: CDR1 LNHDA, CDR2 SQIVND (reference sequence). CDR3 sequence reads: CASRGPISGQPQHF. Written as DNA, the CDR3 is TGTGCCAGTAGGGGCCCCATCTCAGGCCAGCCCCAGCATTTT.

The chain employs TRBV29-1 and TRBJ1-2, with D perhaps matching TRBD1 (6 bases). V lost 1 base, J lost 3 bases, and 21 bases lay in between. This CDR3 has 17 residues. Germline V lookup: CDR1 SQVTM, CDR2 ANQGSEA. CDR3 in amino acids: CSVEGERRLSGDYGYTF. The DNA for the CDR3 is TGCAGCGTTGAAGGGGAGAGGAGACTGTCAGGGGACTATGGCTACACCTTC.

The chain joins TRBV4-3 to TRBJ2-1; 12 bases map to TRBD2. The CDR3 spans 17 residues. V lost 1 base, J lost 7 bases, and 8 bases stayed unmatched. Looked up from germline, CDR1 is LGHNA and CDR2 is YSLEER. DNA of the CDR3: TGCGCCAGCAGCCAAGGGCCCCTAGCGGGAGGGTGGAATGAGCAGTTCTTC. Encoded protein: CASSQGPLAGGWNEQFF.

The rearrangement links TRBV2 to TRBJ1-4; D is unclear. Trimming pared 2 bases from V and 8 bases from J, leaving 6 bases between. The length of the CDR3 is 12 residues. The germline V gene has CDR1 SNHLY and CDR2 FYNNEI. CDR3 nucleotides: TGTGCCAGCAGTGAACGGGAAGAAAAACTGTTTTTT. Protein sequence: CASSEREEKLFF.

With respect to this clone: In the same sample, other DNA sequences code for this CDR3. The chain links TRBV20-1 to TRBJ2-5; a weak D match, TRBD2 (6 bases). This CDR3 has 11 amino acids. The V gene lost 6 bases and the J gene lost 4 bases, with 9 bases spanning the gap. Per germline, CDR1 DFQATT and CDR2 SNEGSKA (reference sequence). The CDR3 is CSAWTTETQYF. In nucleotides, the CDR3 is TGCAGTGCGTGGACTACAGAGACCCAGTACTTC.

The gene calls are TRBV4-3 and TRBJ2-1; TRBD2 aligns across 12 bases. V shed 9 bases, J shed 2 bases, and the junction held 8 bases outside the gene matches. Germline V gene lookup returns CDR1 LGHNA and CDR2 YSLEER. This CDR3 is built from 16 residues. CDR3 in DNA: TGCGCCAGTTCGACTAGCGGGAGAGGCGCCTACAATGAGCAGTTCTTC. Translating it yields CASSTSGRGAYNEQFF.

The chain recombines TRBV5-6 with TRBJ2-7; 7 bases align to TRBD1. V shed 0 bases, J shed 5 bases, and the junction held 8 bases outside the gene matches. Germline CDR1 and CDR2: SGHDT and YYEEEE. This CDR3 has 15 residues. The CDR3 protein is CASSLATGLENEQYF. CDR3 nucleotide sequence: TGTGCCAGCAGCTTGGCGACAGGGTTGGAAAACGAGCAGTACTTC.